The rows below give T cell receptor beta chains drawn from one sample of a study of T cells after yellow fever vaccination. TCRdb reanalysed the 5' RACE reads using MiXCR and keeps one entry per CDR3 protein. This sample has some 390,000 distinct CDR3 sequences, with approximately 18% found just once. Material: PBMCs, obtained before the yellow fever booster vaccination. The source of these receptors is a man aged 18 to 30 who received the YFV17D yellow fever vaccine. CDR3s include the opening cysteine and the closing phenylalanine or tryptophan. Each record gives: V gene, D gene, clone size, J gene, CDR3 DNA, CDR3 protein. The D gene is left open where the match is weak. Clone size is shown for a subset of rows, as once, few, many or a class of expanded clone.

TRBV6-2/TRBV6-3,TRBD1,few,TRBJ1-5,TGTGCCAGCAGTTCCCGACAGGGTGGCCAGCCCCAGCATTTT,CASSSRQGGQPQHF
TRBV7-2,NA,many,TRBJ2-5,TGTGCCAGCAGCTTACCGGGGGCACAAGAGACCCAGTACTTC,CASSLPGAQETQYF
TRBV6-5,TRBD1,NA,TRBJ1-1,TGTGCCAGCACCCGACAGGGTGGGACTGAAGCTTTCTTT,CASTRQGGTEAFF
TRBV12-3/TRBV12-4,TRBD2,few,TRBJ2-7,TGTGCCAGCAGTTTCCGGCGGGGGAGCGCCTACGAGCAGTACTTC,CASSFRRGSAYEQYF
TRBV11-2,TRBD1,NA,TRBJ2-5,TGTGCCAGCAGCCCTCGAGGACAGGTCGGGGAGACCCAGTACTTC,CASSPRGQVGETQYF
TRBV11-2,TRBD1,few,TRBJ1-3,TGTGCCAGCAGCGCTACGACAGGGCCCCGCGGAAACACCATATATTTT,CASSATTGPRGNTIYF
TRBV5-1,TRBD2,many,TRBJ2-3,TGCGCCAGCAGGAGCGGGGTTAGCACAGATACGCAGTATTTT,CASRSGVSTDTQYF
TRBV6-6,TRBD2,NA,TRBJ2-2,TGTGCCAGCAGTTGGCCCCTAGCGGGGGGCGGCGGGGAGCTGTTTTTT,CASSWPLAGGGGELFF
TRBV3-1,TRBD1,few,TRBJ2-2,TGTGCCAGCAGCCACCTCCCGGGACAGGGGGTCACCGGGGAGCTGTTTTTT,CASSHLPGQGVTGELFF
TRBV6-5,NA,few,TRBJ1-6,TGTGCCAGCAGTTACTCGACCGCAGGGGTAAAATCACCCCTCCACTTT,CASSYSTAGVKSPLHF
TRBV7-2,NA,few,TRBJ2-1,TGTGCCAGCAGCTCCCCCCGCCGGATTGGCTACAATGAGCAGTTCTTC,CASSSPRRIGYNEQFF
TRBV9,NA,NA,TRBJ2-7,TGTGCCAGCAGCGTCCGCTCCGGGGTCGGCTACGAGCAGTACTTC,CASSVRSGVGYEQYF
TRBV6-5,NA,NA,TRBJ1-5,TGTGCCAGCAGTTACGGGAGCCCTCAGCCCCAGCATTTT,CASSYGSPQPQHF
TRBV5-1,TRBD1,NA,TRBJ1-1,TGCGCCAGCAGCCCGTTAGGACAGGTCGGGGACACTGAAGCTTTCTTT,CASSPLGQVGDTEAFF
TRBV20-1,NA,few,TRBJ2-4,TGCAGTGCAGGAAAGGGGCTAGGCAAAAACATTCAGTACTTC,CSAGKGLGKNIQYF
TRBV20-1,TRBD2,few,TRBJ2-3,TGCAGTGCCGTAACTAGCGGGGGTACAGATACGCAGTATTTT,CSAVTSGGTDTQYF
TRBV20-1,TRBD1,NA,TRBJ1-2,TGCAGTGCCGGGACAGCCATACTGGGGGGCTACACCTTC,CSAGTAILGGYTF
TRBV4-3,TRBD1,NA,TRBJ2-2,TGCGCCAGCACCGCTGTCCAGGGGGAAAACACCGGGGAGCTGTTTTTT,CASTAVQGENTGELFF
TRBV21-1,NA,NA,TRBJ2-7,TGTGCCAGCAGCAGACGGTCCCTGCGGGGGGTTTACGAGCAGTACTTC,CASSRRSLRGVYEQYF
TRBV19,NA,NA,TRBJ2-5,TGTGCCAGTAGGGGGCGGGGTCAAGAGACCCAGTACTTC,CASRGRGQETQYF
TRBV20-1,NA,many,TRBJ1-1,TGCAGTGCCCCACCGGGACATTGGAACACTGAAGCTTTCTTT,CSAPPGHWNTEAFF
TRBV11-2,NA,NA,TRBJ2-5,TGTGCCTGGGGACAAGGGTACCCAAAGACCCAGTACTTC,CAWGQGYPKTQYF
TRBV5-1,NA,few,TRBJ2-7,TGCGCCAGCAGCTGGACTCTGGCCGCCGAGCAGTACTTC,CASSWTLAAEQYF
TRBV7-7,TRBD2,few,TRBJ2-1,TGTGCTAGCAGCGACCTTGCGGCGGGGGGGAGCAATGAGCAGTTCTTC,CASSDLAAGGSNEQFF
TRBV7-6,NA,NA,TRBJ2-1,TGTGCCAGCAGCCCAAGAGTACAGGGCCGAGGCAATGAGCAGTTCTTC,CASSPRVQGRGNEQFF
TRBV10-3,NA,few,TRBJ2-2,TGTGCCAACACCCCATCCGGGGTCGGGGAGCTGTTTTTT,CANTPSGVGELFF
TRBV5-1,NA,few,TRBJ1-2,TGCGCCAGCAGCTTGTCCGACCTTTATGGCTACACCTTC,CASSLSDLYGYTF
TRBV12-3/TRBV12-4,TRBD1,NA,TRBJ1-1,TGTGCCAGCAGTCTAGGGGACAGGTTTGAAGCTTTCTTT,CASSLGDRFEAFF
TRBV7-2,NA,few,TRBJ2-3,TGTGCCAGCAGCTTCGACCCGAGCACAGATACGCAGTATTTT,CASSFDPSTDTQYF
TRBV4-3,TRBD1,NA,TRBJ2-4,TGCGCCAGCAGCCACCAACTGACAGGGGGAAAGGACAAAAACATTCAGTACTTC,CASSHQLTGGKDKNIQYF
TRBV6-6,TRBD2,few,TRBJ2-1,TGTGCCAGCGGACTAGCGAGGGGGGGAGTAAATGAGCAGTTCTTC,CASGLARGGVNEQFF
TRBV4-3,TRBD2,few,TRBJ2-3,TGCGCCAGCAGCCAAGATGGAATAGCGGGGGCACACACAGATACGCAGTATTTT,CASSQDGIAGAHTDTQYF